The sample holds a few counts of the clone carrying this T cell receptor (beta chain). Sample-barcoded 5' priming and a J-beta primer mix drove a second PCR of roughly 6 to 12 cycles. One entry per CDR3 protein, called by TCRdb with MiXCR from the 5' RACE reads. The sample has approximately 1.5 million distinct CDR3 sequences, 35% to 45% seen once. This sample is part of a study of blood T cells in healthy people across ages. Looked up from germline, CDR1 is MNHEY and CDR2 is SVGEGT. The V and J ends lost 2 bases and 4 bases, in that order; junction bases with no gene match: 3. The CDR3 consists of 14 residues.

Input material: blood. This sequence was found in a woman younger than 35 in good health. V usage is TRBV6-2 or TRBV6-3 and J usage is TRBJ2-7; 9 bases line up with TRBD1. CDR3: CASSYGTGRYEQYF. The CDR3 DNA is TGTGCCAGCAGTTACGGGACAGGGAGGTACGAGCAGTACTTC.